Shown below are 32 T cell receptor beta chains from a single sample sequenced in a study of early T cells in non-severe SARS-CoV-2 infection. MiXCR was run by TCRdb on the 5' RACE reads, yielding one entry per CDR3 protein. The sample has 60,000 to 75,000 distinct CDR3 sequences, around 11% seen once. Sequencing input: whole blood. The receptors derive from an adult who was a healthcare worker with PCR-confirmed SARS-CoV-2 infection or an uninfected control (not recorded which).

In its sample, this clonotype was seen many times. V is TRBV4-1 and J is TRBJ2-2; the D is unclear. The CDR3 runs 14 residues. V lost 2 bases and J 1 base, leaving 5 bases between the germline ends. The germline CDR1 and CDR2 sequences are MGHRA and YSYEKL. CDR3 sequence reads: CASSQQQNTGELFF. The CDR3, as DNA: TGCGCCAGCAGCCAACAACAGAACACCGGGGAGCTGTTTTTT.

This clonotype was detected a few times. The chain has TRBV11-2 and TRBJ2-4; D unresolved. V lost 7 bases to trimming and J lost 3 bases, with 7 bases between them. Germline CDR1 SGHAT, CDR2 FQNNGV. The length of the CDR3 is 12 residues. CDR3 sequence reads: CASTRFKNIQYF. The CDR3 DNA follows: TGTGCCAGCACTAGGTTCAAAAACATTCAGTACTTC.

V and J are TRBV5-1 and TRBJ2-1; D possibly matches TRBD1 or TRBD2 (6 bases each). V lost 4 bases, J lost 8 bases, and 16 bases lay in between. This CDR3 region has 14 residues. Germline CDR1 SGHRS, CDR2 YFSETQ. The CDR3 here is CASSPLNGGDEQFF. The DNA for the CDR3 is TGCGCCAGCAGCCCACTCAACGGGGGCGATGAGCAGTTCTTC.

The V call is TRBV20-1, the J call TRBJ2-7; TRBD2 agrees at 8 bases. Per the germline V gene, CDR1 is DFQATT and CDR2 is SNEGSKA (reference sequence). After removal of 2 bases from V and 4 bases from J, the junction contained 4 bases not matched to a gene. The CDR3 has 13 amino acids. The CDR3 reads CSARTSGYYEQYF. Here the CDR3 DNA reads TGCAGTGCTAGAACTAGCGGATATTACGAGCAGTACTTC.

This clonotype was counted ten times or more. V and J are TRBV29-1 and TRBJ2-2, with TRBD1 matching 8 bases. The CDR3 loop spans 16 amino acids. J was trimmed by 5 bases and V by 6 bases; bases with no gene match: 14. Germline CDR1 SQVTM, CDR2 ANQGSEA. CDR3 nucleotide sequence: TGCAGCGTCCCTGGGGCAGGGGGCGCCTCGACCGGGGAGCTGTTTTTT. The encoded protein is CSVPGAGGASTGELFF.

The J gene is TRBJ2-4, the V gene TRBV5-6; 9 bases fit TRBD1. V shed 3 bases, J shed 1 base, and the junction held 2 bases outside the gene matches. This CDR3 spans 15 amino acids. CDR1 is SGHDT, CDR2 YYEEEE, per germline. CDR3 sequence: CASSSQGAAKNIQYF. DNA of the CDR3: TGTGCCAGCAGCTCACAGGGGGCTGCCAAAAACATTCAGTACTTC.

The sample holds many counts of this clonotype. The rearrangement uses TRBV5-1 and TRBJ2-5; 8 bases align to TRBD1. After removal of 0 bases from V and 5 bases from J, the junction contained 9 bases not matched to a gene. The V gene's germline CDR1 is SGHRS and CDR2 YFSETQ. The CDR3 totals 16 residues. In DNA, the CDR3 is TGCGCCAGCAGCTTGGAATATCAGGGGGCCTCGGAGACCCAGTACTTC. Translated, it gives CASSLEYQGASETQYF.

This clonotype was counted at least ten times. The chain uses TRBV25-1 and TRBJ2-7; a possible D gene is TRBD2 (5 bases). This CDR3 is 15 amino acids long. Germline CDR1 and CDR2: MGHDK and SYGVNS. The V end lost 3 bases, the J end lost 5 bases, and 17 bases lay between the germline ends. CDR3 DNA sequence: TGTGCCAGCAGTGATCCCGGGAATCTCAGCCACGAGCAGTACTTC. It specifies CASSDPGNLSHEQYF.

For the CDR3, the DNA is TGTGCCAGCAGTTTAGTTGGGGGCGCGAGCACTGAAGCTTTCTTT. As protein: CASSLVGGASTEAFF. The rearrangement uses TRBV12-3 or TRBV12-4 and TRBJ1-1; perhaps TRBD1 as D (6 bases). The CDR3 runs to 15 residues. Trimming removed 1 base at V and 4 bases at J, with 13 bases between.

This chain joins TRBV28 and TRBJ2-7; D is possibly TRBD1 or TRBD2 (5 bases each). V was pared by 7 bases and J by 1 base, with 17 bases between. Germline V lookup: CDR1 MDHEN, CDR2 SYDVKM. The CDR3 totals 15 residues. The CDR3 region is CASTPRGFSSYEQYF. Written as DNA, the CDR3 is TGTGCCAGCACCCCTCGGGGCTTTTCTTCCTACGAGCAGTACTTC. Full variable domain (rest looked up from reference TRBV28 and TRBJ2-7): DVKVTQSSRYLVKRTGEKVFLECVQDMDHENMFWYRQDPGLGLRLIYFSYDVKMKEKGDIPEGYSVSREKKERFSLILESASTNQTSMYLCASTPRGFSSYEQYFGPGTRLTVT.

This clonotype has at least ten counts. The chain recombines TRBV21-1 with TRBJ2-2; TRBD2, the table's D call, was not compared with the DNA. TRBV21-1 is deemed a pseudogene. The CDR3 sequence is 14 residues long. The CDR3 DNA reads TGTGCCAGCAGCAAGACAGCGGGCACCGGGGAGCTGTTTTTT. Amino acid sequence: CASSKTAGTGELFF.

At least ten counts were recorded for this clonotype. The genes are TRBV4-1 and TRBJ1-3; the D gene is possibly TRBD1 (5 bases). This CDR3 comprises 13 residues. Germline V CDR1 and CDR2: MGHRA, YSYEKL. V was pared by 2 bases and J by 8 bases, with 10 bases between. CDR3 sequence: CASSQLLGDTIYF. The CDR3 nucleotides read TGCGCCAGCAGCCAACTTTTAGGGGACACCATATATTTT.

V and J are TRBV7-8 and TRBJ2-3; D uncertain. V lost 2 bases to trimming and J lost 2 bases, with 5 bases between them. Germline V gene data show CDR1 as SGHVS and CDR2 as FQNEAQ. This CDR3 comprises 13 residues. In DNA, the CDR3 is TGTGCCAGCAGCTTAATACCCACAGATACGCAGTATTTT. Its translation: CASSLIPTDTQYF. Full variable domain (remainder filled in from reference TRBV7-8 and TRBJ2-3): GAGVSQSPRYKVAKRGQDVALRCDPISGHVSLFWYQQALGQGPEFLTYFQNEAQLDKSGLPSDRFFAERPEGSVSTLKIQRTQQEDSAVYLCASSLIPTDTQYFGPGTRLTVL.

This clonotype was counted many times. This chain links TRBV7-6 with TRBJ2-1, with 12 bases that match TRBD2. J lost 6 bases, V lost 5 bases, and 8 bases had no gene match. CDR1 and CDR2 from the germline V gene are SGHVS and FNYEAQ. The CDR3 extends over 16 amino acids. The CDR3 is CASSQSLAGGFNEQFF. The DNA for the CDR3 is TGTGCCAGCAGCCAAAGCCTAGCGGGGGGGTTCAATGAGCAGTTCTTC.

This clonotype has just a few counts. This chain joins TRBV5-6 and TRBJ2-3; D gene uncertain. Per the germline V gene, CDR1 is SGHDT and CDR2 is YYEEEE. The length of the CDR3 is 14 residues. V was shortened by 0 bases and J by 0 bases, with 5 bases between the two germline ends. The CDR3 bases are TGTGCCAGCAGCTTGGGTACTAGCACAGATACGCAGTATTTT. Encoded protein: CASSLGTSTDTQYF.

This clonotype was counted at least ten times. This chain joins TRBV18 and TRBJ1-5; no definite D call. The V gene lost 1 base and the J gene lost 3 bases, with 19 bases spanning the gap. CDR1 KGHSH and CDR2 LQKENI come from the germline V gene. The CDR3 totals 18 residues. The CDR3 is CASSPLAIAGVANQPQHF. CDR3 nucleotide sequence: TGTGCCAGCTCACCACTTGCTATAGCTGGGGTTGCCAATCAGCCCCAGCATTTT.

V is TRBV7-9 and J is TRBJ2-3, with D uncertain. The CDR3 is 11 amino acids. V was clipped by 5 bases and J by 11 bases, with 11 bases between them. Per the germline V gene, CDR1 is SEHNR and CDR2 is FQNEAQ (reference sequence). The chain's CDR3 is CASSQESRQYF. The CDR3 nucleotides are TGTGCCAGCAGCCAAGAAAGTCGGCAGTATTTT. The complete variable domain, with remaining parts taken from reference TRBV7-9 and TRBJ2-3, reads DTGVSQNPRHKITKRGQNVTFRCDPISEHNRLYWYRQTLGQGPEFLTYFQNEAQLEKSRLLSDRFSAERPKGSFSTLEIQRTEQGDSAMYLCASSQESRQYFGPGTRLTVL.

This clonotype was seen repeatedly, ten times or more. This chain joins TRBV29-1 and TRBJ2-1, with TRBD2 matching 11 bases. V lost 6 bases and J lost 8; bases outside the gene matches: 9. Germline CDR1 is SQVTM and CDR2 is ANQGSEA. This CDR3 is built from 14 residues. The CDR3 sequence: CSVDGSGGADEQFF. CDR3 in DNA: TGCAGCGTGGACGGTAGCGGGGGGGCCGATGAGCAGTTCTTC.

This clonotype showed up just a few times. The chain joins TRBV5-6 to TRBJ2-3, with D perhaps given as TRBD1 or TRBD2 (6 bases each). The germline V gene encodes CDR1 SGHDT and CDR2 YYEEEE. The germline V and J ends were trimmed by 6 bases and 1 base, with 18 bases remaining between them. This CDR3 contains 16 residues. The CDR3 is CASTLLGGRGTDTQYF. The DNA for the CDR3 is TGTGCCAGCACCCTTCTCGGGGGCCGGGGCACAGATACGCAGTATTTT.

The rearrangement joins TRBV12-3 or TRBV12-4 to TRBJ2-4, with D perhaps TRBD1 (6 bases). The CDR3 is 16 residues long. V lost 5 bases and J lost 3, with 17 bases in between. The DNA for the CDR3 is TGTGCCAGCAGTGCCAGCTCTCCGGACAGCAAAAACATTCAGTACTTC. Translated: CASSASSPDSKNIQYF.

This clonotype was observed many times. The rearrangement joins TRBV20-1 to TRBJ2-7, with 13 bases that match TRBD2. Germline CDR1 and CDR2: DFQATT and SNEGSKA (reference sequence). With V trimmed by 1 base and J by 4 bases, 7 bases remained unmatched. The CDR3 is 16 residues long. CDR3 DNA sequence: TGCAGTGCTAGAGGACTAGCGGGAGGTCTTTTATACGAGCAGTACTTC. Residues: CSARGLAGGLLYEQYF.

Ten or more counts support this clonotype. The chain combines TRBV10-3 with TRBJ1-6; no reliable D call. This CDR3 region has 14 residues. Germline CDR1 and CDR2: ENHRY and SYGVKD. Deletions cut 5 bases from V and 8 bases from J, with 13 bases between. CDR3 DNA: TGTGCCATCAGTTCGACGGAATTAGATTCACCCCTCCACTTT. This codes for CAISSTELDSPLHF.

This clonotype was recorded at least ten times. The chain combines TRBV7-3 with TRBJ2-1; 14 bases line up with TRBD2. The CDR3 loop spans 15 amino acids. J lost 0 bases, V lost 8 bases, and 0 bases had no gene match. The germline CDR1 and CDR2 sequences are SGHTA and FQGTGA. The CDR3 spells CASGLAGGSYNEQFF. The DNA for the CDR3 is TGTGCCAGCGGACTAGCGGGAGGCTCCTACAATGAGCAGTTCTTC.

This clonotype was counted at least ten times. The chain joins TRBV13 to TRBJ1-1, with 7 positions matching TRBD1. Germline CDR1 PRHDT, CDR2 FYEKMQ (reference sequence). V lost 6 bases to trimming and J lost 1 base; unmatched junction nucleotides: 8. The CDR3 contains 15 residues. The DNA for the CDR3 is TGTGCCAGCAGGCTACCGGGACAGCGGAACACTGAAGCTTTCTTT. Translated, it gives CASRLPGQRNTEAFF.

This chain links TRBV11-2 with TRBJ2-1, with TRBD2 identical over 14 bases. CDR1 and CDR2 from the germline V gene are SGHAT and FQNNGV. After removal of 7 bases from V and 5 bases from J, the junction contained 10 bases not matched to a gene. The CDR3 loop spans 17 amino acids. The CDR3 is CASTPRETSGGDNEQFF. The CDR3 region has the DNA TGTGCCAGCACCCCCAGAGAGACTAGCGGGGGGGACAATGAGCAGTTCTTC.

This clonotype has just a few counts. The rearrangement uses TRBV11-3 and TRBJ1-1, with D possibly TRBD1 on 6 matching bases. Germline CDR1 reads SGHNT; CDR2 reads YENEEA. The CDR3 has 12 residues. Trimming left V 8 bases short and J 5 bases short, with 12 bases between. The CDR3 sequence: CASHRDGTEAFF. The CDR3 region has the DNA TGTGCCAGCCACAGGGATGGAACTGAAGCTTTCTTT.

As to this clonotype: Just one base apart from a much larger clone, this may be a read error. The chain uses TRBV6-5 and TRBJ2-2; the match to TRBD1 covers 7 bases. CDR3 length equals 15 residues. Germline-derived CDR1 and CDR2 are MNHEY and SVGAGI. Here the CDR3 reads CASSLSGGHTGELIF. The DNA for the CDR3 is TGTGCCAGCAGTTTGTCAGGGGGACACACCGGGGAGCTGATTTTT.

The table lists this clonotype with many counts. The chain uses TRBV18 and TRBJ2-3; D possibly uses TRBD1 or TRBD2 (6 bases each). Trimming took off 3 bases at V and 3 bases at J, with 10 bases between the two ends. The CDR3 loop spans 14 amino acids. Germline V gives CDR1 KGHSH, CDR2 LQKENI. CDR3 coding DNA: TGTGCCAGCTCACCCTGGGGGGCAACAGATACGCAGTATTTT. It specifies CASSPWGATDTQYF.

This clonotype was counted a few times. V gene TRBV12-3 or TRBV12-4 combines with J gene TRBJ2-1; 9 bases agree with TRBD2. The trim removed 2 bases at V and 8 bases at J, leaving 7 bases unmatched. The CDR3 consists of 15 residues. The CDR3 nucleotides are TGTGCCAGCAGTTTAATAGCGGGAGTGTTCGATGAGCAGTTCTTC. Its protein is CASSLIAGVFDEQFF.

This clonotype was seen only a few times. The V gene is TRBV7-2, the J gene TRBJ2-5; TRBD2 aligns across 14 bases. From germline, CDR1 is SGHTA and CDR2 FQGNSA. CDR3 size: 15 residues. V lost 5 bases and J lost 1; bases outside the gene matches: 0. The CDR3 loop reads CASSGLAGGQETQYF. For the CDR3, the DNA is TGTGCCAGCAGCGGACTAGCGGGGGGCCAAGAGACCCAGTACTTC.

The rearrangement joins TRBV7-6 to TRBJ2-1; no clear D gene. The germline gives CDR1 SGHVS, CDR2 FNYEAQ. V was trimmed by 6 bases and J by 0 bases, leaving 12 bases between them. CDR3 length: 15 amino acids. This CDR3 is CASRTHHSSYNEQFF. In nucleotides, the CDR3 is TGTGCCAGCAGAACCCATCACAGCTCCTACAATGAGCAGTTCTTC.

This clonotype occurred many times. V and J are TRBV29-1 and TRBJ2-7; no clear D gene. This CDR3 contains 13 residues. The V end lost 4 bases, the J end lost 2 bases, and 12 bases lay between the germline ends. Germline loops: CDR1 SQVTM, CDR2 ANQGSEA. CDR3 loop: CSVAKPLTYEQYF. CDR3 sequence (DNA): TGCAGCGTTGCCAAGCCCCTAACCTACGAGCAGTACTTC.